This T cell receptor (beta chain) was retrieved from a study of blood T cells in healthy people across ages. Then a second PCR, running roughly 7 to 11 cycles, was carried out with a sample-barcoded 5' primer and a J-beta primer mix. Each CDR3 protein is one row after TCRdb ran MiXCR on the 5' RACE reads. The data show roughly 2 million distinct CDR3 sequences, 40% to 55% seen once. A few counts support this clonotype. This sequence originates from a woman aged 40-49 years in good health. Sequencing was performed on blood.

CDR3 sequence: CATSEGGRIYNEQFF. CDR3 nucleotides: TGTGCCACCAGTGAGGGGGGCCGGATCTACAATGAGCAGTTCTTC. The chain uses TRBV24-1 and TRBJ2-1; D is perhaps TRBD1 or TRBD2 (6 bases each). Germline-derived CDR1 and CDR2 are KGHDR and SFDVKD. V shed 4 bases and J shed 3 bases, with 12 bases lying between them. The CDR3 is 15 amino acids.